This passage covers 2 T cell receptor beta chains from one sample sequenced in a study of breast tumors, draining lymph nodes, adjacent tissues. The lymph nodes were axillary draining lymph nodes from breast cancer patients. TCRdb recomputed calls from the multiplex PCR reads with MiXCR, one row per CDR3 protein. The table includes some 170,000 distinct CDR3 sequences, approximately 33% detected once. Sequencing used axillary lymph node tissue. These receptors all come from a female donor with breast cancer. Some clones in this sample may be carry-over from other donors' samples.

The chain combines TRBV7-3 with TRBJ2-1, with D possibly being TRBD2 (5 bases). This CDR3 has 15 residues. V lost 5 bases, J lost 4 bases, and 15 bases lay in between. Germline assignment: CDR1 SGHTA and CDR2 FQGTGA. The CDR3 region is CASSGARGNYNEQFF. For the CDR3, the DNA is TGTGCCAGCAGCGGAGCAAGAGGGAATTACAATGAGCAGTTCTTC.

This clonotype was found many times. The rearrangement uses TRBV19 and TRBJ1-2, with 8 positions matching TRBD1. Germline CDR1 and CDR2: LNHDA and SQIVND (reference sequence). This CDR3 has 13 amino acids. Trimming cost V 7 bases and J 7 bases; bases outside gene matches: 8. The DNA for the CDR3 is TGTGCCAGTACAGACAGGGGAAGAGGTGGCTACACCTTC. Translation gives CASTDRGRGGYTF.